This TCR beta chain was profiled in a study of vaccination and CD4 T cells after COVID-19. Study context: Sampling that followed vaccination took place a median around 71 days after dose two, within a range of 14 to 241. In the control cultures, a CEFX pool, an HIV-1 Nef pool, or no peptide was supplied.

This CDR3 spans 13 amino acids. The V end lost 3 bases, the J end lost 2 bases, and 8 bases lay between the germline ends. Germline V gives CDR1 SGDLS, CDR2 YYNGEE. The treatment here: approximately 9-day PBMC culture with coronavirus spike peptide pools or control peptides (ViraFEST assay). Recorded positive PCR dates fall between March and December 2020, preceding US Alpha, Beta and Delta variants. Per-well cultures of 1.5 million to 2.5 million PBMCs received about 10 IU/ml IL-2 and approximately 9.1 ug/ml peptide pools. Sequence data for DNA of cultured CD4+ T cells were generated by the Oncomine TCR Beta short-read assay. TCRdb reprocessed the PCR reads via MiXCR and lists one record per CDR3 protein. Among around 19,000 distinct CDR3 sequences, over 25% were seen once, and the ten largest hold about a sixth. As regards this clonotype: Its antigen is unidentified.

The rearrangement links TRBV9 to TRBJ1-2; TRBD1 might be the D (5 bases). This TCR came from a human donor with COVID-19. The specimen was cultured CD4+ T cells from blood. CDR3 DNA: TGTGCCAGCAGCGCACAGGAAAACTATGGCTACACCTTC. Translation: CASSAQENYGYTF.